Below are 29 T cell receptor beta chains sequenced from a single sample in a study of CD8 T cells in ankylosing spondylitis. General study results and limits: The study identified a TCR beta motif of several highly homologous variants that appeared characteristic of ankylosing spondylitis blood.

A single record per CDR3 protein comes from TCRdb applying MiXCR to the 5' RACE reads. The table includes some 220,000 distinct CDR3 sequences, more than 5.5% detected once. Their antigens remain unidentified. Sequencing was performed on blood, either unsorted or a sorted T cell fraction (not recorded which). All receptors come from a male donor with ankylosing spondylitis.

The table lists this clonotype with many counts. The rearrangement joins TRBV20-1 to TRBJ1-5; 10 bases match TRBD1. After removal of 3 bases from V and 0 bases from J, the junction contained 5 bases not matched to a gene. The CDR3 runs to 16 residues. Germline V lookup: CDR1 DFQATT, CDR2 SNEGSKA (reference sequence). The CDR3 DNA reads TGCAGTGCTAGGTCTGGGACAGGGGTTAGCAATCAGCCCCAGCATTTT. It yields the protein CSARSGTGVSNQPQHF.

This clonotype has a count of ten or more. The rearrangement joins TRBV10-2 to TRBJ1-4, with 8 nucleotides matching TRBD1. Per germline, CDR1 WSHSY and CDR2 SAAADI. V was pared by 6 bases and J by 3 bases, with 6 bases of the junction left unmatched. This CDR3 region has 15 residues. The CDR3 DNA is TGCGCCAGCAGCGGACAGGGTGAAGCTAATGAAAAACTGTTTTTT. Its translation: CASSGQGEANEKLFF.

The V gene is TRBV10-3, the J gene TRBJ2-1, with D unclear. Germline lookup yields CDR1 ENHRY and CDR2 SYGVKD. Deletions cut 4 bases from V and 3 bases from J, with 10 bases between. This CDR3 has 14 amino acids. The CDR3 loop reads CAISGGGLYNEQFF. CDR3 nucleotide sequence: TGTGCCATCAGTGGAGGCGGTCTCTACAATGAGCAGTTCTTC.

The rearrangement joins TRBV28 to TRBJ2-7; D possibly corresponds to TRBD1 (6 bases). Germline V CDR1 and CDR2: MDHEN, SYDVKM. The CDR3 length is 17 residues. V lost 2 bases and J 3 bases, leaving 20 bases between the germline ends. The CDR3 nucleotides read TGTGCCAGCAGTTTAGAGGCCATAGTGGGACACTACTACGAGCAGTACTTC. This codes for CASSLEAIVGHYYEQYF.

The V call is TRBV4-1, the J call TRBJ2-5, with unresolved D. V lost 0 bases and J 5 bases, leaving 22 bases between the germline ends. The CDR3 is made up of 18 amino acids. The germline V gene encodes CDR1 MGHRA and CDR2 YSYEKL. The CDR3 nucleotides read TGCGCCAGCAGCCAAGAAGTATCGGGCTCGGGCCTCGACGAGACCCAGTACTTC. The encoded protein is CASSQEVSGSGLDETQYF.

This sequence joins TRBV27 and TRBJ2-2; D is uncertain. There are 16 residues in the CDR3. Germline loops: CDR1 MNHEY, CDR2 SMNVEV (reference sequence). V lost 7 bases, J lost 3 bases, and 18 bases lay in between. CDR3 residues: CASTTPRGVDTGELFF. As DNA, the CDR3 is TGTGCCAGCACCACCCCGCGTGGGGTCGACACCGGGGAGCTGTTTTTT.

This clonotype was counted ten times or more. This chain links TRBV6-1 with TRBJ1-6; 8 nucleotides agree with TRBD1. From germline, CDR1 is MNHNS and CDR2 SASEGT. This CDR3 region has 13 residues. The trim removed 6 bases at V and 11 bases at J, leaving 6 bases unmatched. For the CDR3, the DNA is TGTGCCAGCAGCGAAACAGGGGGGGCACCCCTCCACTTT. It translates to CASSETGGAPLHF.

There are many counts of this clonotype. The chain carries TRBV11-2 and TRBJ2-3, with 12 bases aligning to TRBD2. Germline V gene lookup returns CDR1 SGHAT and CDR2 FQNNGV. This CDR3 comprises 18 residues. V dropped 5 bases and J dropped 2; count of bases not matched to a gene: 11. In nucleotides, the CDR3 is TGTGCCAGCAGCCGGACTAGCGGGGCCCATTTTCACACAGATACGCAGTATTTT. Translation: CASSRTSGAHFHTDTQYF.

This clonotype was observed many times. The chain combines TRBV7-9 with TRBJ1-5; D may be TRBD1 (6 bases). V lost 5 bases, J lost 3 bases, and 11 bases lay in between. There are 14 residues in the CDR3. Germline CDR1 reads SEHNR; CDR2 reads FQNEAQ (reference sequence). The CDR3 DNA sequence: TGTGCCAGCAGCCCAGGGGACACCAATCAGCCCCAGCATTTT. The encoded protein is CASSPGDTNQPQHF.

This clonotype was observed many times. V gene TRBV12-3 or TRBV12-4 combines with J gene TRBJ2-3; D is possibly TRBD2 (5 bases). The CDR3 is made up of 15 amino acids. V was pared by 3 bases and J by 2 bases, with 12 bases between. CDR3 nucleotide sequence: TGTGCCAGCAGTTTCCTAGCTCTCTACACAGATACGCAGTATTTT. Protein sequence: CASSFLALYTDTQYF.

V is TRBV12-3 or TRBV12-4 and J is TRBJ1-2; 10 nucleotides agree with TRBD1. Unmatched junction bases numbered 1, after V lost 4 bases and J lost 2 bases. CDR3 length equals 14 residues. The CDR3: CASSWDRGNYGYTF. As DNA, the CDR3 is TGTGCCAGCAGTTGGGACAGGGGAAACTATGGCTACACCTTC.

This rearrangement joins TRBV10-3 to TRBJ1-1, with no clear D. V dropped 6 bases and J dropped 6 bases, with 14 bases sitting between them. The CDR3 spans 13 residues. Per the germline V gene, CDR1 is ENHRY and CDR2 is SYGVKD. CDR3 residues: CAISQEAVAEAFF. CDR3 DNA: TGTGCCATCAGCCAGGAGGCTGTAGCTGAAGCTTTCTTT.

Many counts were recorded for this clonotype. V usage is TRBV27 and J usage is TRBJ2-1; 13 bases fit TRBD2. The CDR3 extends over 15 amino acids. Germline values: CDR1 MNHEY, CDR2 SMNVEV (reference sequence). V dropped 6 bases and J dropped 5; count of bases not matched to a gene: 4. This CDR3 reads CASRLAGGPNNEQFF. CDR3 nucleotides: TGTGCCAGCAGACTAGCGGGAGGGCCTAACAATGAGCAGTTCTTC.

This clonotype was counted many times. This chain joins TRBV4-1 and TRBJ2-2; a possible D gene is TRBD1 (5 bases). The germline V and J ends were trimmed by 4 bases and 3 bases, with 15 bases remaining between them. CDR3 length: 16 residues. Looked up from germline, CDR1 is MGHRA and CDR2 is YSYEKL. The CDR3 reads CASSLSAQGDTGELFF. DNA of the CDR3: TGCGCCAGCAGCCTCTCCGCCCAGGGCGACACCGGGGAGCTGTTTTTT.

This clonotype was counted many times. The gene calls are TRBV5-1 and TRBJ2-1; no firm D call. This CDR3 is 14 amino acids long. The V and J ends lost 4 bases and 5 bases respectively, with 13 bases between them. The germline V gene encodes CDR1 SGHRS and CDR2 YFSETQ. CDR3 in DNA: TGCGCCAGCAGCAGCCTACAGTCTGACAATGAGCAGTTCTTC. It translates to CASSSLQSDNEQFF.

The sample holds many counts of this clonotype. The CDR3 DNA reads as TGTGCCAGCAGCCCTTACGAAGGGGGGGTGAATGGCTACACCTTC. Translated: CASSPYEGGVNGYTF. The chain has TRBV12-3 or TRBV12-4 and TRBJ1-2; TRBD1 is a possible D gene (6 bases). V was cut by 6 bases and J by 6 bases, with 20 bases left in between. This CDR3 is built from 15 residues.

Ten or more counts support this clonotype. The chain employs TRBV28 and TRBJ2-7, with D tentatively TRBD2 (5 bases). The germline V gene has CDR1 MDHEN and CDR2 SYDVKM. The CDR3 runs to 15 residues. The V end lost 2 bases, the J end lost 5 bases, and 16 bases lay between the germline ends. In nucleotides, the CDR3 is TGTGCCAGCAGTTTAGTAGCTGTGACTATCGACGAGCAGTACTTC. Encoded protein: CASSLVAVTIDEQYF.

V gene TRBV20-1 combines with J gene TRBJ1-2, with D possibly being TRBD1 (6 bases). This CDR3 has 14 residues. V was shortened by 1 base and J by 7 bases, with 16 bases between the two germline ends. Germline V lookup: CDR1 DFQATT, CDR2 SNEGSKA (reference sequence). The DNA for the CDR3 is TGCAGTGCTAGAGTTTTCAGGGGAAATTCTGGCTACACCTTC. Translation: CSARVFRGNSGYTF.

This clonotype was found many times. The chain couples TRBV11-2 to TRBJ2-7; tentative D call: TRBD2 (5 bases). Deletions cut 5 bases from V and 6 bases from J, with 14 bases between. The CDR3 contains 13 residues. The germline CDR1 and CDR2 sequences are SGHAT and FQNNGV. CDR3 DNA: TGTGCCAGCAGCCTCGACATGAGGGTCGAGCAGTACTTC. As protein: CASSLDMRVEQYF.

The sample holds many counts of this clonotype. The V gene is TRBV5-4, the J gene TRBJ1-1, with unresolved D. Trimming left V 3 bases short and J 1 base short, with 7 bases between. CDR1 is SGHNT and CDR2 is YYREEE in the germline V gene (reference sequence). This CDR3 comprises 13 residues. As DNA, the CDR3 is TGTGCCAGCAGCTCCTCAAGGAACACTGAAGCTTTCTTT. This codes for CASSSSRNTEAFF. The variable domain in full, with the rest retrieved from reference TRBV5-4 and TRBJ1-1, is ETGVTQSPTHLIKTRGQQVTLRCSSQSGHNTVSWYQQALGQGPQFIFQYYREEENGRGNFPPRFSGLQFPNYSSELNVNALELDDSALYLCASSSSRNTEAFFGQGTRLTVV.

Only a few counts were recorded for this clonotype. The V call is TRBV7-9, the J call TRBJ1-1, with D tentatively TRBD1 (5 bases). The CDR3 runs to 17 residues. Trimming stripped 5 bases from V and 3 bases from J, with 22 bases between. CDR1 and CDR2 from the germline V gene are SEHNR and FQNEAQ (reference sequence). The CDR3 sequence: CASSRGVMWRGYTEAFF. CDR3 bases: TGTGCCAGCAGCCGCGGAGTGATGTGGCGGGGGTACACTGAAGCTTTCTTT.

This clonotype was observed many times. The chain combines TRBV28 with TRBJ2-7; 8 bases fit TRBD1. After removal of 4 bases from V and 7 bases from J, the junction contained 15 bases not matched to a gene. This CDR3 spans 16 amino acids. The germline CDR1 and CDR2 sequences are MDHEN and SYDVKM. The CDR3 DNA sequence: TGTGCCAGCAGTTCGCGGAGGACAGGGCTTTTGGGTGAGCAGTACTTC. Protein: CASSSRRTGLLGEQYF.

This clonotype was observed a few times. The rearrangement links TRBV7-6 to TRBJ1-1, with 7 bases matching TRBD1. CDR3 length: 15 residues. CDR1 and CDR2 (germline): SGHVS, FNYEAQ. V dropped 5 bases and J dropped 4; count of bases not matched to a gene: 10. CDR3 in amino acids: CASSPGTAGSTEAFF. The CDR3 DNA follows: TGTGCCAGCAGCCCAGGGACAGCGGGGAGCACTGAAGCTTTCTTT.

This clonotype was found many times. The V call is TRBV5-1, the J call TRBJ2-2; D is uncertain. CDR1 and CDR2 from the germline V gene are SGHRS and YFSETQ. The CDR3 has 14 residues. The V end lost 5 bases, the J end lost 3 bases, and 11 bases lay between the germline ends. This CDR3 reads CASSFGRDTGELFF. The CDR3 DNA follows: TGCGCCAGCAGTTTTGGACGGGACACCGGGGAGCTGTTTTTT.

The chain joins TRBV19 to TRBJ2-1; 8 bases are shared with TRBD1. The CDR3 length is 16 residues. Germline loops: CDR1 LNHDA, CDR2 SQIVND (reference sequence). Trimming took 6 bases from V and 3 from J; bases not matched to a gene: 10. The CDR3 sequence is CASRLSPGTGYNEQFF. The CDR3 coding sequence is TGTGCCAGTAGATTATCCCCCGGGACAGGCTACAATGAGCAGTTCTTC.

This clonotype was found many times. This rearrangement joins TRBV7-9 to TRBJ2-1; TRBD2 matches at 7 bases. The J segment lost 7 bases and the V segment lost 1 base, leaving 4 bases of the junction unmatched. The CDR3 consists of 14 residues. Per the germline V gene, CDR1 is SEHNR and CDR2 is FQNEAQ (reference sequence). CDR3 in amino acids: CASSLGPGGNEQFF. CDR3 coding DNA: TGTGCCAGCAGCTTAGGGCCCGGGGGGAATGAGCAGTTCTTC.

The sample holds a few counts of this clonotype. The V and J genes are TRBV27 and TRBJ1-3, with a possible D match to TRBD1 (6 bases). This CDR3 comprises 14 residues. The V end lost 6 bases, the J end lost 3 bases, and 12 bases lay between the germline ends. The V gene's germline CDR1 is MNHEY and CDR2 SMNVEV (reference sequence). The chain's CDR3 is CASRGGHSGNTIYF. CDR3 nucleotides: TGTGCCAGCAGGGGGGGGCACAGTGGAAACACCATATATTTT.

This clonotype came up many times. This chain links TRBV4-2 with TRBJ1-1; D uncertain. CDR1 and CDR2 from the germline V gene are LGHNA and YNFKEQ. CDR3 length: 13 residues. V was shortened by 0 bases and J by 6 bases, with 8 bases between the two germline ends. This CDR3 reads CASSQEFTAEAFF. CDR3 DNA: TGTGCCAGCAGCCAAGAATTCACTGCTGAAGCTTTCTTT.

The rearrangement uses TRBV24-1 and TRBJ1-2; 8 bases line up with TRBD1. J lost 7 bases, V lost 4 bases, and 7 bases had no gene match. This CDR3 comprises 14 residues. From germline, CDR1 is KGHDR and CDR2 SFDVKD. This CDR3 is CATSDLDRVSGYTF. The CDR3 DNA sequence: TGTGCCACCAGTGACTTGGACAGGGTCTCTGGCTACACCTTC.